The sequence of this TCR beta chain was determined in a study of shared clonotypes between healthy human individuals. As for the study in general: Aged 18 to 49, the donors were two women and a few men.

This clone was observed a handful of times. Sequencing of unsorted PBMC DNA was carried out using ten immunoSEQ deep assay plates. Generated by immunoSEQ multiplex PCR, the TCRdb table keeps only in-frame clones and is missing some. The repertoire includes nearly 500,000 clones, around 78% of them detected once, and over 10% sits in the top ten. The V end lost 0 bases, the J end lost 5 bases, and 10 bases lay between the germline ends. The CDR3 contains 14 residues. CDR1 is LGHNA, CDR2 YSLEER, per germline. This receptor was taken from a woman in her thirties or forties in good health. Some clones in this sample may be carry-over from other donors' samples. Sequencing used PBMCs. The chain joins TRBV4-3 to TRBJ1-2; D remains unclear. In DNA form, the CDR3 reads TGCGCCAGCAGCCAAGAGTCCGGTCTTTATGGCTACACCTTC. Translated: CASSQESGLYGYTF.